Shown below are 10 T cell receptor beta chains from a single sample sequenced in a study of vaccination and CD4 T cells after COVID-19. Their target antigens are unknown. Treatment denoted: roughly ten-day PBMC culture with coronavirus spike peptide pools or control peptides (ViraFEST assay). Scientists ran DNA taken from cultured CD4+ T cells through the Oncomine TCR Beta short-read assay for sequencing. One entry per CDR3 protein results from TCRdb running MiXCR on the PCR reads. Among about 15,000 distinct CDR3 sequences listed, 53% were seen once. The sequences come from CD4+ T cells from blood, cultured in vitro, collected before SARS-CoV-2 vaccination. These receptor sequences come from a human donor who had recovered from COVID-19.

On this clonotype itself: An end of the junction does not agree with germline; a read error may underlie this. This chain uses TRBV7-2 with TRBJ2-1; D unresolved. This CDR3 comprises 15 residues. Germline CDR1 and CDR2: SGHTA and FQGNSA. CDR3 residues: CASSLARNAYNERFF. Written as DNA, the CDR3 is TGTGCCAGCAGCTTAGCGCGAAACGCGTACAATGAGCGGTTCTTC.

J is TRBJ2-1 and V is TRBV5-4, with TRBD2 identical over 7 bases. This CDR3 is built from 17 residues. With V trimmed by 2 bases and J by 7 bases, 15 bases remained unmatched. The germline V gene has CDR1 SGHNT and CDR2 YYREEE (reference sequence). The CDR3 DNA follows: TGTGCCAGCAGCTTTAGGGTGGGGGGGGTTATGAGGAATGAGCAGTTCTTC. Its protein is CASSFRVGGVMRNEQFF.

This chain connects TRBV20-1 to TRBJ1-1; TRBD1 is a possible D gene (5 bases). The germline V and J ends were trimmed by 4 bases and 6 bases, with 12 bases remaining between them. The CDR3 contains 12 residues. CDR1 is DFQATT and CDR2 is SNEGSKA in the germline V gene (reference sequence). The CDR3 is CSAMRGCSEAFF. CDR3 coding DNA: TGCAGTGCTATGAGGGGATGCTCTGAAGCTTTCTTT.

The chain uses TRBV6-1 and TRBJ1-1, with 7 nucleotides matching TRBD1. The CDR3 consists of 14 residues. Germline CDR1 and CDR2: MNHNS and SASEGT. V shed 6 bases, J shed 0 bases, and the junction held 4 bases outside the gene matches. The DNA for the CDR3 is TGTGCCAGCAGCCTTACAGGGGTGAACACTGAAGCTTTCTTT. Translated: CASSLTGVNTEAFF.

In its sample, this clonotype was seen once. The chain employs TRBV20-1 and TRBJ2-7; D call uncertain. CDR3 size: 13 residues. Looked up from germline, CDR1 is DFQATT and CDR2 is SNEGSKA (reference sequence). Trimming pared 4 bases from V and 0 bases from J, leaving 10 bases between. The CDR3, as DNA: TGCAGTGCTAACACAGCAACCTCCTACGAGCAGTACTTC. It is translated as CSANTATSYEQYF.

In this sample, this clonotype turned up a few times. The germline gene is not matched at one end of the junction; a read error may be the cause. J is TRBJ1-3 and V is TRBV27; tentatively, D is TRBD1 (5 bases). Germline V gene sequence: CDR1 MNHEY, CDR2 SMNVEV (reference sequence). The CDR3 covers 15 residues. This chain's CDR3 is CASRGLLDPGNTIYF. CDR3 in DNA: TGTGCCAGCCGGGGCTTACTTGACCCTGGGAACACCATATATTTT.

This clonotype was counted a single time. The chain links TRBV7-2 to TRBJ1-6; no clear D gene. From germline, CDR1 is SGHTA and CDR2 FQGNSA. The V end lost 5 bases, the J end lost 7 bases, and 6 bases lay between the germline ends. The CDR3 is 12 amino acids. CDR3 loop: CASSRLNSPLHF. In nucleotides, the CDR3 is TGTGCCAGCAGCCGCCTAAATTCACCCCTCCACTTT.

This clonotype occurred a few times. The CDR3 spells CASSYRTGLAGGGSTEQYF. The CDR3 nucleotides read TGTGCCAGCAGTTACCGCACTGGGCTAGCGGGAGGAGGGTCTACGGAGCAGTACTTC. This chain connects TRBV6-2 or TRBV6-3 to TRBJ2-7, with 11 bases matching TRBD2. V lost 2 bases and J lost 7; bases outside the gene matches: 19. Per germline, CDR1 MNHEY and CDR2 SVGEGT. The CDR3 runs 19 residues.

This chain links TRBV27 with TRBJ1-1; 9 nucleotides line up with TRBD1. The CDR3 loop spans 15 amino acids. Germline V gene data show CDR1 as MNHEY and CDR2 as SMNVEV (reference sequence). V shed 6 bases, J shed 3 bases, and the junction held 8 bases outside the gene matches. This CDR3 is CASSSRNRGHTEAFF. The CDR3 region has the DNA TGTGCCAGCAGCTCCCGGAACAGGGGGCACACTGAAGCTTTCTTT.

V gene TRBV27 combines with J gene TRBJ2-3; D remains unclear. The germline CDR1 and CDR2 sequences are MNHEY and SMNVEV (reference sequence). Trimming stripped 4 bases from V and 1 base from J, with 6 bases between. There are 13 residues in the CDR3. CDR3 in amino acids: CASSSRGTDTQYF. DNA for the CDR3: TGTGCCAGCAGTTCCCGGGGCACAGATACGCAGTATTTT.